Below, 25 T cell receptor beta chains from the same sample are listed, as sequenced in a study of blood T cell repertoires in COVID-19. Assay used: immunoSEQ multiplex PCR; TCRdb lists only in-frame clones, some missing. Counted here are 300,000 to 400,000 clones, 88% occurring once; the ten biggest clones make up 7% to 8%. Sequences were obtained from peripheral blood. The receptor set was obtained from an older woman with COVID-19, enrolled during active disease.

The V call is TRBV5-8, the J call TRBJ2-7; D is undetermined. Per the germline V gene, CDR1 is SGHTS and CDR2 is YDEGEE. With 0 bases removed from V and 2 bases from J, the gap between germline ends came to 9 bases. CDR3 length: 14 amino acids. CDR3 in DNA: TGTGCCAGCAGCTTGGGTGGCAGAACCTACGAGCAGTACTTC. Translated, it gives CASSLGGRTYEQYF.

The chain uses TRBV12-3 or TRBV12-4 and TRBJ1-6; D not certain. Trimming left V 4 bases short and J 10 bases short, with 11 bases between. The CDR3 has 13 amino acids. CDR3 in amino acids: CASSSRPGSPLHF. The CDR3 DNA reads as TGTGCCAGCAGTTCCCGACCAGGCTCACCCCTCCACTTT.

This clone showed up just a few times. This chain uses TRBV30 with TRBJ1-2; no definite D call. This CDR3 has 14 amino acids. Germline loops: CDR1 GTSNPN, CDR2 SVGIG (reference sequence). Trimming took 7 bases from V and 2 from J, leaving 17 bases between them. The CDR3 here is CASFDIKKNYGYTF. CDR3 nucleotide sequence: TGTGCCTCCTTCGACATAAAAAAGAACTATGGCTACACCTTC. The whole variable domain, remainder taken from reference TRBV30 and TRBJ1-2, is SQTIHQWPATLVQPVGSPLSLECTVEGTSNPNLYWYRQAAGRGLQLLFYSVGIGQISSEVPQNLSASRPQDRQFILSSKKLLLSDSGFYLCASFDIKKNYGYTFGSGTRLTVV.

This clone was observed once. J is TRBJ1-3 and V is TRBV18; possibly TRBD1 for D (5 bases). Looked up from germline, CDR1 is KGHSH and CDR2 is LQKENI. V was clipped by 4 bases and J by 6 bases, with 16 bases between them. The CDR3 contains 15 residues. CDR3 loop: CASSQQAPRENTIYF. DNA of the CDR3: TGTGCCAGCTCACAACAGGCGCCGCGGGAAAACACCATATATTTT.

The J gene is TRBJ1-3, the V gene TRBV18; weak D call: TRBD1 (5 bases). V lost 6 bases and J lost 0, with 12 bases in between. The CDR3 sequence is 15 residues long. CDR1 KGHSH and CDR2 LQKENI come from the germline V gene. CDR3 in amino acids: CASSLHQGSGNTIYF. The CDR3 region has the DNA TGTGCCAGCTCCTTACACCAGGGCTCTGGAAACACCATATATTTT.

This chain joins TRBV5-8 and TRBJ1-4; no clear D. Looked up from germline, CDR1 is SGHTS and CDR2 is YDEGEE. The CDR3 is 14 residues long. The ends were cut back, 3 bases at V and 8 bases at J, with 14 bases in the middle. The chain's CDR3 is CASSSGYGGEKLFF. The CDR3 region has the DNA TGTGCCAGCAGCTCCGGCTACGGCGGAGAAAAACTGTTTTTT.

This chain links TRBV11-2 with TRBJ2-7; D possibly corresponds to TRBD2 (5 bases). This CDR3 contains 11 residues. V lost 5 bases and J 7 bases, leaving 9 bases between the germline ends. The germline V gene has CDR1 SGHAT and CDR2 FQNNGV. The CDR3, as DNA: TGTGCCAGCAGCCTAATAGCGGAGCAGTACTTC. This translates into CASSLIAEQYF.

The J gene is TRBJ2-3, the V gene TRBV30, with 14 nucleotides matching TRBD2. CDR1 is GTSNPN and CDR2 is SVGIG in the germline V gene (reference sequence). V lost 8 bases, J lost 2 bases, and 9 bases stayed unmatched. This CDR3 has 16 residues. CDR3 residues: CAGRRGLAGDTDTQYF. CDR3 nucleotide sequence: TGTGCCGGTAGGAGGGGACTAGCGGGGGACACAGATACGCAGTATTTT.

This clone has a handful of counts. This CDR3 is CASSRDRGRVGETQYF. The CDR3 DNA reads as TGTGCCAGCAGTAGGGACAGGGGACGGGTCGGAGAGACCCAGTACTTC. The V call is TRBV2, the J call TRBJ2-5; 10 bases align to TRBD1. Germline CDR1 is SNHLY and CDR2 is FYNNEI. The CDR3 is 16 residues long. Unmatched junction bases numbered 10, after V lost 5 bases and J lost 4 bases.

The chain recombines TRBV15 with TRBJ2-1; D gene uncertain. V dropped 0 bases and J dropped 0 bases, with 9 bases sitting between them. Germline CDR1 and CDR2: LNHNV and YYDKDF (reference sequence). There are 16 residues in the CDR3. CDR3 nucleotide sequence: TGTGCCACCAGCAGAGATCCGGCTAGCTCCTACAATGAGCAGTTCTTC. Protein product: CATSRDPASSYNEQFF.

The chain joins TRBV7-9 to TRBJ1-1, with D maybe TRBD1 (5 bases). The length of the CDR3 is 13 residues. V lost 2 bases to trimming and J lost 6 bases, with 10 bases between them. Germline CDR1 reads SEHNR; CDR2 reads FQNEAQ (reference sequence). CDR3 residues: CASSLQGSAEAFF. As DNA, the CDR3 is TGTGCCAGCAGCTTACAGGGATCCGCTGAAGCTTTCTTT.

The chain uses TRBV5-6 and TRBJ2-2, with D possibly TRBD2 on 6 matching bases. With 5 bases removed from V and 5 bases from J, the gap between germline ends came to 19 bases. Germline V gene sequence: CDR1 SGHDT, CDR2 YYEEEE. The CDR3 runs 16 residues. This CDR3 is CASSTLAWGGTGELFF. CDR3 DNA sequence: TGTGCCAGCAGTACCCTAGCGTGGGGAGGAACCGGGGAGCTGTTTTTT.

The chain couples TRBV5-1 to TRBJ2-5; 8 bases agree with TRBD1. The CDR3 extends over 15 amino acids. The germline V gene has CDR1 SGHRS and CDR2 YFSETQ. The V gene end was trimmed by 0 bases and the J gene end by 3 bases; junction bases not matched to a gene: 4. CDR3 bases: TGCGCCAGCAGCTTGGAGGGGACAGGAAAAGAGACCCAGTACTTC. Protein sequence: CASSLEGTGKETQYF.

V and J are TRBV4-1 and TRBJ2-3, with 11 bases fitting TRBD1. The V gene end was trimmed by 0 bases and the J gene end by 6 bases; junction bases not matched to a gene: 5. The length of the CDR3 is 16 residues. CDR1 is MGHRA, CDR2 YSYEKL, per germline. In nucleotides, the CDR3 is TGCGCCAGCAGCCAAGAAGGACAGGGGGCGATGGATACGCAGTATTTT. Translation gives CASSQEGQGAMDTQYF.

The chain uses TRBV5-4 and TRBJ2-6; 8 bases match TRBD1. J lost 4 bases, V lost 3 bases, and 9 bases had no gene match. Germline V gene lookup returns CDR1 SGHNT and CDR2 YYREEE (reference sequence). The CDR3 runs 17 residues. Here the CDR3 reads CASSWRQGKAGANVLTF. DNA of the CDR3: TGTGCCAGCAGCTGGCGACAGGGGAAGGCCGGGGCCAACGTCCTGACTTTC.

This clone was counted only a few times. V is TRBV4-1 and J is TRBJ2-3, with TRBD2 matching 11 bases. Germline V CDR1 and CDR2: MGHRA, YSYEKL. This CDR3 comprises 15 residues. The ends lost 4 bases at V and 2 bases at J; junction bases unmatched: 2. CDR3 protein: CASSPSGGHTDTQYF. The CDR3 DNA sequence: TGCGCCAGCAGCCCTAGCGGGGGGCACACAGATACGCAGTATTTT.

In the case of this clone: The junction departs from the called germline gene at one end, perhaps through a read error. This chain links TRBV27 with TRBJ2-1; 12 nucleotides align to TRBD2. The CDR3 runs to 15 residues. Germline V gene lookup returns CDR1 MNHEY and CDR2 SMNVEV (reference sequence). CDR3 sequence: CASSISSGGAYEQFF. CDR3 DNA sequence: TGTGCCAGCAGTATATCTAGCGGGGGGGCTTATGAGCAGTTCTTC.

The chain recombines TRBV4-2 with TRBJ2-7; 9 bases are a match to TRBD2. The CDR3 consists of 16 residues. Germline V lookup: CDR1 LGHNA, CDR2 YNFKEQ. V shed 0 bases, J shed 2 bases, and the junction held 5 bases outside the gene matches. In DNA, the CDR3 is TGTGCCAGCAGCCAAGAGGCGGCTAGCGGGGCCTACGAGCAGTACTTC. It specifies CASSQEAASGAYEQYF.

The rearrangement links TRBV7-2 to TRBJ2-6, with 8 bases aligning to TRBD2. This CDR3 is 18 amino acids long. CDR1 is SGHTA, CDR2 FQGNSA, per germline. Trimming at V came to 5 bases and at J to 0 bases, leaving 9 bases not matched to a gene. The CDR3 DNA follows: TGTGCCAGCAGCCGCCAGAGCGGGGGCGACTCTGGGGCCAACGTCCTGACTTTC. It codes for CASSRQSGGDSGANVLTF.

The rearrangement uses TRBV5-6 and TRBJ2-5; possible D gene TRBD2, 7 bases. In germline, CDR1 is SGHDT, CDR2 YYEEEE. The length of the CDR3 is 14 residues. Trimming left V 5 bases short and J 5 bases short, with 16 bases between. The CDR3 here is CASSPRGGGETQYF. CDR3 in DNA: TGTGCCAGCAGTCCTCGAGGGGGAGGGGAGACCCAGTACTTC. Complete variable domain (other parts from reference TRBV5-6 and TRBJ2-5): DAGVTQSPTHLIKTRGQQVTLRCSPKSGHDTVSWYQQALGQGPQFIFQYYEEEERQRGNFPDRFSGHQFPNYSSELNVNALLLGDSALYLCASSPRGGGETQYFGPGTRLLVL.

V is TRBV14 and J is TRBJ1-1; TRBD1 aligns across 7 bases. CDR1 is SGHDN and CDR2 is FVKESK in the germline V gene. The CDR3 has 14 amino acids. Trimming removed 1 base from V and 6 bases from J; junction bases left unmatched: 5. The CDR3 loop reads CASSQGRGGSEAFF. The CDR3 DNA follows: TGTGCCAGCAGCCAAGGACGAGGGGGCTCTGAAGCTTTCTTT.

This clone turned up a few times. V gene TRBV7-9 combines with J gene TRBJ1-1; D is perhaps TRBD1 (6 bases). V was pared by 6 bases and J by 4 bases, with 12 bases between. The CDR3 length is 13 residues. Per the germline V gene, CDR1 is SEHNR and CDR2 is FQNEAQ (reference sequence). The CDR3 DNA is TGTGCCAGCAGTACACAGGGAAGCACTGAAGCTTTCTTT. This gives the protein CASSTQGSTEAFF. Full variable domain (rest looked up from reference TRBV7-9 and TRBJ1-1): DTGVSQNPRHKITKRGQNVTFRCDPISEHNRLYWYRQTLGQGPEFLTYFQNEAQLEKSRLLSDRFSAERPKGSFSTLEIQRTEQGDSAMYLCASSTQGSTEAFFGQGTRLTVV.

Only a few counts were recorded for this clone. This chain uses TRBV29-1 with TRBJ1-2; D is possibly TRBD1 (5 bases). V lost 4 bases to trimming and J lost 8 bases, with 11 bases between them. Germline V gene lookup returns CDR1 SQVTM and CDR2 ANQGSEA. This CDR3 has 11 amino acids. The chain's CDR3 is CSVVREGGYTF. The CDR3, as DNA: TGCAGCGTTGTCAGGGAGGGCGGCTACACCTTC.

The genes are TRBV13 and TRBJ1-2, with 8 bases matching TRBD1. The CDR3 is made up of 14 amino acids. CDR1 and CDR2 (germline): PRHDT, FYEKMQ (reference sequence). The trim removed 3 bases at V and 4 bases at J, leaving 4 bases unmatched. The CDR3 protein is CASSLDRVFYGYTF. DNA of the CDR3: TGTGCCAGCAGCTTGGACAGGGTGTTCTATGGCTACACCTTC.

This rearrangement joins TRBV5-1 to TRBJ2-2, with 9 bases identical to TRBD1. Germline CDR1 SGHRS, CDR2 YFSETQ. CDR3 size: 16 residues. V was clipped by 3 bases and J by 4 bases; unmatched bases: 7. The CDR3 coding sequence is TGCGCCAGCAGCTCACAGGGGGCAGGGGGCACCGGGGAGCTGTTTTTT. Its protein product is CASSSQGAGGTGELFF.